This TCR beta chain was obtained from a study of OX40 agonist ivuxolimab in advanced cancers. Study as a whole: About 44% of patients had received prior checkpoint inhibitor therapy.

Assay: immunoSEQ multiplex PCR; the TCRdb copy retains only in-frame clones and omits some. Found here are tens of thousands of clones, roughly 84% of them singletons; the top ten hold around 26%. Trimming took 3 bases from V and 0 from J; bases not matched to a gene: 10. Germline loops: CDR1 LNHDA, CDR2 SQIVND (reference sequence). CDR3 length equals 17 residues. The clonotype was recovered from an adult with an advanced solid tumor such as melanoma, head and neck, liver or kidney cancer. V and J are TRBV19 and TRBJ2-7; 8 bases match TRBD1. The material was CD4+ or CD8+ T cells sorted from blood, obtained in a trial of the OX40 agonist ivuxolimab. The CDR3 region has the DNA TGTGCCAGTAGTATTTTTAGACAGGGGACGGCCTCCTACGAGCAGTACTTC. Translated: CASSIFRQGTASYEQYF.